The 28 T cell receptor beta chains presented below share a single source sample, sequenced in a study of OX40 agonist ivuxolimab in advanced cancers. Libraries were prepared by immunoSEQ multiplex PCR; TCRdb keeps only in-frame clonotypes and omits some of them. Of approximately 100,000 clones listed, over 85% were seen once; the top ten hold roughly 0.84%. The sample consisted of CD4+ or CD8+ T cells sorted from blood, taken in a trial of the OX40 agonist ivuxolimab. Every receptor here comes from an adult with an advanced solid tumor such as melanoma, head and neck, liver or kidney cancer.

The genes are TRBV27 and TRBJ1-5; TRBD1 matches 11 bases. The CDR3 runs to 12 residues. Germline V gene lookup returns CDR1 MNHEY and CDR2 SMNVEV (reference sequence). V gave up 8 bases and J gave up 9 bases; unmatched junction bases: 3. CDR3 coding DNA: TGTGCCAGCGCGGGACAGGGGGGGCCCCAGCATTTT. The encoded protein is CASAGQGGPQHF.

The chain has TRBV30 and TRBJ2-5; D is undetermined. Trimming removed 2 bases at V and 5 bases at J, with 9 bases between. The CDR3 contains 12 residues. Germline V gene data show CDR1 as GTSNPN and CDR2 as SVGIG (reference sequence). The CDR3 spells CAWSLLTETQYF. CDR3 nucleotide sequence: TGTGCCTGGAGTCTTCTCACTGAGACCCAGTACTTC.

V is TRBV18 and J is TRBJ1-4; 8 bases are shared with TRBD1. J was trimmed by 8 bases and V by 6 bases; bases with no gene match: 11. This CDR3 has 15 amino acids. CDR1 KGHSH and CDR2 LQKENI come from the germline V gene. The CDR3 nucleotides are TGTGCCAGCTCCCAACGGACAGGGAAAGGGGAAAAACTGTTTTTT. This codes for CASSQRTGKGEKLFF.

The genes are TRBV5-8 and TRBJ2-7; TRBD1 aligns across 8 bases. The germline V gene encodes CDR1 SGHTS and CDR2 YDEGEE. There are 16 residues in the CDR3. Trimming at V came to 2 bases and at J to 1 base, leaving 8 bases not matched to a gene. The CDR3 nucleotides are TGTGCCAGCAGCTTCCGATCAGGGGGCTATTCCTACGAGCAGTACTTC. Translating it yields CASSFRSGGYSYEQYF.

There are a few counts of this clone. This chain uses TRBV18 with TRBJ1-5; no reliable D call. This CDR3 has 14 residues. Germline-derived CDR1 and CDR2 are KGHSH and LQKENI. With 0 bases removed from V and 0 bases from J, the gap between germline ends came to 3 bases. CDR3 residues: CASSPPSSNQPQHF. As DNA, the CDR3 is TGTGCCAGCTCACCACCGTCTAGCAATCAGCCCCAGCATTTT.

CDR3 DNA: TGTGCCAGCAACACAGGGTATCGAGTGGGGACTGAAGCTTTCTTT. This codes for CASNTGYRVGTEAFF. The chain couples TRBV2 to TRBJ1-1, with D possibly being TRBD1 (6 bases). CDR1 and CDR2 (germline): SNHLY, FYNNEI. The CDR3 covers 15 residues. V gave up 7 bases and J gave up 5 bases, with 20 bases separating them.

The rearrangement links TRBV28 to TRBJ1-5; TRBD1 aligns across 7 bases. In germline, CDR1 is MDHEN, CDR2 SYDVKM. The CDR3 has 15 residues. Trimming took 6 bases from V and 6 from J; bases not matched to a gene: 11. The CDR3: CASSYAGQLGQPQHF. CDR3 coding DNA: TGTGCCAGCAGCTATGCGGGACAGTTGGGTCAGCCCCAGCATTTT.

CDR3 DNA sequence: TGTGCCAGCAGCTCAGGGGGCACAGATACGCAGTATTTT. Its protein is CASSSGGTDTQYF. V and J are TRBV28 and TRBJ2-3; possibly TRBD1 for D (6 bases). This CDR3 spans 13 amino acids. Germline V gene data show CDR1 as MDHEN and CDR2 as SYDVKM. Trimming left V 6 bases short and J 1 base short, with 8 bases between.

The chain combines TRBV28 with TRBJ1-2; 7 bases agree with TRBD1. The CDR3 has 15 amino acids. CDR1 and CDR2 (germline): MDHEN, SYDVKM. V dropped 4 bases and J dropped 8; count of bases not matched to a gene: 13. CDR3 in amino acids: CASSWGQQGGYGYTF. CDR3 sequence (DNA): TGTGCCAGCAGTTGGGGGCAGCAGGGGGGTTACGGCTACACCTTC.

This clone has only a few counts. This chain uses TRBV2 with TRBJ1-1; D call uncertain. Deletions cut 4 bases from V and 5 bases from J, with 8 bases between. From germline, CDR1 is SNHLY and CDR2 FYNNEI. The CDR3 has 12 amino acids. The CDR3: CASSVMGTEAFF. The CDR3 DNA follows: TGTGCCAGCAGTGTCATGGGTACTGAAGCTTTCTTT.

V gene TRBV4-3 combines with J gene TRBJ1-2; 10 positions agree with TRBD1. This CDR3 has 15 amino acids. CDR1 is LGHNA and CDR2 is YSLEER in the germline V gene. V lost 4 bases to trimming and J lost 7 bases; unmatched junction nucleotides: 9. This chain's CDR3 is CASSLLWGQGFGYTF. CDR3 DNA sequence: TGCGCCAGCAGCCTTTTGTGGGGACAGGGGTTTGGCTACACCTTC.

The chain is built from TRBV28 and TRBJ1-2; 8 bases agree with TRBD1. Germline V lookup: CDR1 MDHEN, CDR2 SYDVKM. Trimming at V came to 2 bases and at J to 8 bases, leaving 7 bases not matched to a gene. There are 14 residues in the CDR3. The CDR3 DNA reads TGTGCCAGCAGTTTACCGGGGACAGGCGGGGGCTACACCTTC. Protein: CASSLPGTGGGYTF.

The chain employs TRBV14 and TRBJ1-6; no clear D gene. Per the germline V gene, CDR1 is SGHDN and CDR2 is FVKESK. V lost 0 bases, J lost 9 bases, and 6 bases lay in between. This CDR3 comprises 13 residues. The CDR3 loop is CASSQDRFSPLHF. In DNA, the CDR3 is TGTGCCAGCAGCCAAGACCGCTTTTCACCCCTCCACTTT.

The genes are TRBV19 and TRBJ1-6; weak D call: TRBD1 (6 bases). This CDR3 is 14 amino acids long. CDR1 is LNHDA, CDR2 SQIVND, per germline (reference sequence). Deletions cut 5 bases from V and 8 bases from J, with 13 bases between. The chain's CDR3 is CASSVTGHDSPLHF. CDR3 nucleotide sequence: TGTGCCAGTAGTGTGACAGGCCATGATTCACCCCTCCACTTT.

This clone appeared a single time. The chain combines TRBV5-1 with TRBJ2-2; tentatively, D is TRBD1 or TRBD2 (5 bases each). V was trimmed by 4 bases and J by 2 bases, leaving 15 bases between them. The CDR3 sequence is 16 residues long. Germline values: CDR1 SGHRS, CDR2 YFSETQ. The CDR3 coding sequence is TGCGCCAGCAGCGGTAACCGGGACGGCAACACCGGGGAGCTGTTTTTT. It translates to CASSGNRDGNTGELFF.

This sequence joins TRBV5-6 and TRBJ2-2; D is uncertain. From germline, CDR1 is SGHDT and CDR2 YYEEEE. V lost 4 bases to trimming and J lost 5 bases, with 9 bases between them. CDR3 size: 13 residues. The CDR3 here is CASSPPVTGELFF. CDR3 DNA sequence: TGTGCCAGCAGCCCCCCTGTTACCGGGGAGCTGTTTTTT.

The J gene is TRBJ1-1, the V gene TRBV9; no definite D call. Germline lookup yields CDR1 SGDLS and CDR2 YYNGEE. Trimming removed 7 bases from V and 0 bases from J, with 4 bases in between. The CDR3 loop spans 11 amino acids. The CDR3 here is CASGLNTEAFF. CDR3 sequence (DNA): TGTGCCAGCGGACTGAACACTGAAGCTTTCTTT.

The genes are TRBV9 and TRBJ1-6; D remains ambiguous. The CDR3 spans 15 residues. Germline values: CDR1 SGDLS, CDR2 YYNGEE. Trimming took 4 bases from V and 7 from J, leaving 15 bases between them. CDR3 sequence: CASSPLERVNSPLHF. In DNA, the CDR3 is TGTGCCAGCAGCCCGCTTGAGAGGGTGAATTCACCCCTCCACTTT.

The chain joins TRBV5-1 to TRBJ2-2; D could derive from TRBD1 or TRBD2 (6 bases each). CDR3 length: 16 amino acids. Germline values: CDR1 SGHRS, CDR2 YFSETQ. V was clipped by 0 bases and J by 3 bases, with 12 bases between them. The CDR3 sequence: CASSLAVGGDTGELFF. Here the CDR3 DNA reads TGCGCCAGCAGCTTGGCCGTCGGGGGCGACACCGGGGAGCTGTTTTTT.

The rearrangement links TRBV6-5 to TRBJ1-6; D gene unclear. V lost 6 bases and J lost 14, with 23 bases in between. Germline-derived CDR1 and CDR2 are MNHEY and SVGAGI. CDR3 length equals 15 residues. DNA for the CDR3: TGTGCCAGCAGCCTGGACGGCCCCGGGAAAGGGTCCCTCCACTTT. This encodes CASSLDGPGKGSLHF.

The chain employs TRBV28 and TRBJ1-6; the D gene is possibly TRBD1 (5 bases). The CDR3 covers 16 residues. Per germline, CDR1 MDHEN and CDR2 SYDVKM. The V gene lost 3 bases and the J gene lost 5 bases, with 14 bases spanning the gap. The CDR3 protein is CASSFQGLGNNSPLHF. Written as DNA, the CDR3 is TGTGCCAGCAGTTTTCAGGGACTGGGGAATAATTCACCCCTCCACTTT.

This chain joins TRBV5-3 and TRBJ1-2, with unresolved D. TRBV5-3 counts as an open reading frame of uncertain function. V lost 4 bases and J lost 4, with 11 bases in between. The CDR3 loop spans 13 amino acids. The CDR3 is CARSLSSSYGYTF. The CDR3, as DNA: TGTGCCAGAAGCCTCTCGAGCTCCTATGGCTACACCTTC.

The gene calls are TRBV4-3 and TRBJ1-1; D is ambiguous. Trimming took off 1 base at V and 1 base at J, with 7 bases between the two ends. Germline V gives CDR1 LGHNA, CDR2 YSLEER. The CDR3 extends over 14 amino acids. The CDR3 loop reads CASSQVTGNTEAFF. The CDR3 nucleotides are TGCGCCAGCAGCCAAGTTACGGGGAACACTGAAGCTTTCTTT.

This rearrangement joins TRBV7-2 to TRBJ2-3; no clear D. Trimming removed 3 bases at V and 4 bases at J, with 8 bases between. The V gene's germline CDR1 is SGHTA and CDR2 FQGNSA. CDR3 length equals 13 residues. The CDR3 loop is CASSFLRADTQYF. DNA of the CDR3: TGTGCCAGCAGCTTCCTGAGAGCAGATACGCAGTATTTT.

The CDR3 nucleotides read TGTGCCAGCAGCTTCTACCGGGACGCTGGTGGAAACACCATATATTTT. Its protein is CASSFYRDAGGNTIYF. J is TRBJ1-3 and V is TRBV5-6; a possible D gene is TRBD1 (5 bases). Looked up from germline, CDR1 is SGHDT and CDR2 is YYEEEE. CDR3 size: 16 residues. Trimming stripped 2 bases from V and 3 bases from J, with 15 bases between. Full variable domain (remainder filled in from reference TRBV5-6 and TRBJ1-3): DAGVTQSPTHLIKTRGQQVTLRCSPKSGHDTVSWYQQALGQGPQFIFQYYEEEERQRGNFPDRFSGHQFPNYSSELNVNALLLGDSALYLCASSFYRDAGGNTIYFGEGSWLTVV.

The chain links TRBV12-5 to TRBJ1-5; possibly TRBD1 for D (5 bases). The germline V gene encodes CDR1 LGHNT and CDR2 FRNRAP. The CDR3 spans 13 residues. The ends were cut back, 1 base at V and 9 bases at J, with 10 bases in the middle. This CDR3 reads CASGLEPGGPQHF. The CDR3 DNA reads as TGTGCTAGTGGTTTGGAACCGGGGGGGCCCCAGCATTTT.

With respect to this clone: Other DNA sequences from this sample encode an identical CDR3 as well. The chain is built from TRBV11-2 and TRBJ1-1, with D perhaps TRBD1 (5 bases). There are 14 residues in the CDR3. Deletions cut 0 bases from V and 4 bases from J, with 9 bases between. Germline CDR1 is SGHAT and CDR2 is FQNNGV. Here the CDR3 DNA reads TGTGCCAGCAGCTTAGACAGGGTAGGCACTGAAGCTTTCTTT. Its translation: CASSLDRVGTEAFF.

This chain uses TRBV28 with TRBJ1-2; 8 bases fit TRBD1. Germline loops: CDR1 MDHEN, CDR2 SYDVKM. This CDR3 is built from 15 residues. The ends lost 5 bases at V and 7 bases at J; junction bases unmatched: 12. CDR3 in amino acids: CASSPHPGQVSGYTF. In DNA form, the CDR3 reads TGTGCCAGCAGTCCACACCCGGGACAGGTCTCTGGCTACACCTTC.